These 3 T cell receptor beta chains were all obtained from the same sample, sequenced in a study of cytomegalovirus exposure and HLA in healthy donors. Amplification used 60 Vbeta primers and 13 Jbeta primers. TCRdb's table, derived via immunoSEQ multiplex PCR, lists solely in-frame clones and lacks some. In the table there are around 100,000 clones, around 81% of which are singletons. The sequenced sample consisted of PBMCs. Receptors originate from a female donor in good health and CMV-seropositive.

CDR3 DNA sequence: TGCAGCGCCCGGTCAGGGGAGGGTCAGCCCCAGCATTTT. It translates to CSARSGEGQPQHF. J is TRBJ1-5 and V is TRBV29-1, with D possibly matching TRBD1 (6 bases). CDR3 length equals 13 residues. Trimming pared 7 bases from V and 6 bases from J, leaving 16 bases between. CDR1 SQVTM and CDR2 ANQGSEA come from the germline V gene.

V gene TRBV6-1 combines with J gene TRBJ2-7, with 9 nucleotides matching TRBD2. This CDR3 spans 15 amino acids. Germline V gene sequence: CDR1 MNHNS, CDR2 SASEGT. Germline trimming cut 4 bases from V and 0 bases from J; bases unmatched to any gene: 4. The CDR3: CASSAYSGSSYEQYF. DNA of the CDR3: TGTGCCAGCAGTGCCTATAGCGGGAGCTCCTACGAGCAGTACTTC.

The genes are TRBV5-1 and TRBJ2-3; D unresolved. Germline values: CDR1 SGHRS, CDR2 YFSETQ. V was pared by 0 bases and J by 0 bases, with 8 bases between. CDR3 length: 15 amino acids. In nucleotides, the CDR3 is TGCGCCAGCAGCTTGGCCGCGGCAAGCACAGATACGCAGTATTTT. Translated: CASSLAAASTDTQYF.